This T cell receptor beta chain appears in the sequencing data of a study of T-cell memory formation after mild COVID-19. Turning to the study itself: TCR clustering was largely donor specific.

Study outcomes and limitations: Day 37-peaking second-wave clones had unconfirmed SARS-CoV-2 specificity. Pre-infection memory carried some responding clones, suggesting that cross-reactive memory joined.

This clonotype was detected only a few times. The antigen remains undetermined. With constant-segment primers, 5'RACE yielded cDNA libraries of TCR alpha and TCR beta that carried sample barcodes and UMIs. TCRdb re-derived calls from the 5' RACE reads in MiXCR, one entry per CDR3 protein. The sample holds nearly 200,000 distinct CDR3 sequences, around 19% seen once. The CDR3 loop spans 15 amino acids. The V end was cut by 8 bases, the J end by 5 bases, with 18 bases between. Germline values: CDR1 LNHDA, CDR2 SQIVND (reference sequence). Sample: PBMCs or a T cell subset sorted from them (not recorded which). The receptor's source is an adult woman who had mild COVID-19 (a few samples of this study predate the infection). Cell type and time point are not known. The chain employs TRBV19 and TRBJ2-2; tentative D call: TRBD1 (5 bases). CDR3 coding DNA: TGTGCCAGTGTGGGCAGACAGCTCCGGACCGGGGAGCTGTTTTTT. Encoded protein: CASVGRQLRTGELFF. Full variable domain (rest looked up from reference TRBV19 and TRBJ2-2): DGGITQSPKYLFRKEGQNVTLSCEQNLNHDAMYWYRQDPGQGLRLIYYSQIVNDFQKGDIAEGYSVSREKKESFPLTVTSAQKNPTAFYLCASVGRQLRTGELFFGEGSRLTVL.